A single sample gave rise to the 10 T cell receptor beta chains below, sequenced in a study of tumor and adjacent non-tumor tissue in lung cancer. No cell sorting was done before RNA was extracted from the tissue. More than 3 cm separated this lung sample from the edge of the tumor. TCRbeta libraries were built with three rounds of nested PCR, modified from ARM-PCR. Using its own MiXCR run on the multiplex PCR reads, TCRdb lists one record per CDR3 protein. The table lists tens of thousands of distinct CDR3 sequences, under 70% of them singletons. Sequenced input: distant non-tumor lung tissue. The source is a woman aged 45-60 years with non-small cell lung cancer.

This clonotype occurred a few times. This sequence may be a read error, since a much larger clone differs from it by one base. The V and J genes are TRBV28 and TRBJ2-7; the match to TRBD2 covers 9 bases. Unmatched junction bases numbered 4, after V lost 3 bases and J lost 1 base. CDR3 length: 15 residues. Germline V CDR1 and CDR2: MDHEN, SYDVKM. As DNA, the CDR3 is TGTGCCAGCAGTTTCTATAGCGGGAGATCCTACGAGCAGTACTTC. This sequence encodes CASSFYSGRSYEQYF.

Details on this clonotype: One base away lies a much larger clone, so this may be a sequencing read error. The chain combines TRBV4-3 with TRBJ1-4; TRBD1 matches 10 bases. The CDR3 has 19 residues. Germline assignment: CDR1 LGHNA and CDR2 YSLEER. Trimming took 3 bases from V and 8 from J; bases not matched to a gene: 18. The CDR3 bases are TGCGCCAGCAGCCATAGCCTAGACAGGGGGCGATTCCCATTCGAAAAACTGTTTTTT. Encoded protein: CASSHSLDRGRFPFEKLFF.

This clonotype was counted only a few times. Given the absence of the conserved phenylalanine or tryptophan at the CDR3 end, a read error is likely. The genes are TRBV6-2 or TRBV6-3 and TRBJ2-1; perhaps TRBD1 as D (5 bases). Trimming took 4 bases from V and 4 from J, leaving 23 bases between them. Germline CDR1 and CDR2: MNHEY and SVGEGT. The CDR3 length is 18 residues. The CDR3 here is CASSSQINRQTIYNEQFL. Written as DNA, the CDR3 is TGTGCCAGCAGTTCCCAGATTAACCGACAGACAATATACAATGAGCAGTTCCTA.

The chain employs TRBV29-1 and TRBJ2-3; tentative D call: TRBD1 (6 bases). The CDR3 is 13 amino acids. Germline V gene data show CDR1 as SQVTM and CDR2 as ANQGSEA. For the CDR3, the DNA is TGCATTGGGACACTCAAAGCATTAGATACGCAGTATTTT. Translating it yields CIGTLKALDTQYF.

Remarks on this clonotype: A read error may be the cause here, since a much bigger clone is one base away. The chain employs TRBV28 and TRBJ2-2; D possibly corresponds to TRBD1 (6 bases). CDR3 length equals 14 residues. Germline CDR1 is MDHEN and CDR2 is SYDVKM. V was shortened by 6 bases and J by 5 bases, with 13 bases between the two germline ends. DNA for the CDR3: TGTGCCAGCAGACCAGGCGGACAGACCGGGGAGCTGTTTTTT. Amino acids: CASRPGGQTGELFF. Supplemented by reference TRBV28 and TRBJ2-2, the full variable domain reads DVKVTQSSRYLVKRTGEKVFLECVQDMDHENMFWYRQDPGLGLRLIYFSYDVKMKEKGDIPEGYSVSREKKERFSLILESASTNQTSMYLCASRPGGQTGELFFGEGSRLTVL.

Worth noting for this clonotype: This could be a read error, since a much larger clone is one nucleotide away. This sequence joins TRBV4-2 and TRBJ1-1, with no clear D. The CDR3 has 11 residues. Trimming removed 0 bases from V and 4 bases from J, with 0 bases in between. In germline, CDR1 is LGHNA, CDR2 YNFKEQ. DNA of the CDR3: TGTGCCAGCAGCCAAGACACTGAAGCTTTCTTT. This gives the protein CASSQDTEAFF.

About this clonotype itself: Since no conserved phenylalanine or tryptophan closes the CDR3, a read error is the likely cause. The CDR3 region is CSASGPSTNQPQHY. The CDR3, as DNA: TGCAGTGCTAGCGGGCCTAGCACCAATCAGCCCCAGCATTAT. This chain links TRBV20-1 with TRBJ1-5; D is ambiguous. The CDR3 runs to 14 residues. Trimming removed 3 bases at V and 3 bases at J, with 12 bases between. Germline assignment: CDR1 DFQATT and CDR2 SNEGSKA (reference sequence).

Of note for this clonotype: At one end, the junction sequence differs from germline, possibly due to a read error. The rearrangement uses TRBV11-1 and TRBJ2-3, with D tentatively TRBD2 (6 bases). From germline, CDR1 is SGHAT and CDR2 FQDESV (reference sequence). CDR3 length: 15 residues. CDR3 in DNA: TGTGCCGGCAGATTGGGGAGTTCGGGGGTGAATACGAAGTATTTT. Residues: CAGRLGSSGVNTKYF.

This clonotype was seen at least ten times. This chain links TRBV20-1 with TRBJ2-5; no clear D. The CDR3 is 15 amino acids. From germline, CDR1 is DFQATT and CDR2 SNEGSKA (reference sequence). V shed 0 bases and J shed 4 bases, with 15 bases lying between them. The CDR3 DNA follows: TGCAGTGCTAGAGATCGGTTGCGGTCTTTAGAGACCCAGTACTTC. Translated, it gives CSARDRLRSLETQYF.

A note on this clonotype: The junction differs from germline at one of its ends, possibly a read error. V usage is TRBV11-2 and J usage is TRBJ2-6; the D gene is possibly TRBD2 (6 bases). The CDR3 is made up of 18 amino acids. Germline V gene lookup returns CDR1 SGHAT and CDR2 FQNNGV. The CDR3 reads CASNLDERANSGANVLTF. Here the CDR3 DNA reads TGTGCCAGCAACTTAGATGAGCGGGCAAACTCTGGGGCCAACGTCCTGACTTTC.